Below are 3 T cell receptor beta chains sequenced from a single sample in a study of Graves' ophthalmopathy and Graves' hyperthyroidism. Beta-chain TCR CDR3 regions were amplified from RNA transcripts. First-round RT-PCR with HTBI primers preceded a second-round multiplex PCR. TCRdb analysed the multiplex PCR reads with MiXCR anew, one entry per CDR3 protein. This table holds approximately 160,000 distinct CDR3 sequences, 37% found once. Specimen: peripheral blood. The origin of the receptors is a woman aged 40 to 55 with Graves' ophthalmopathy.

This clonotype was counted between two and nine times. The chain has TRBV24-1 and TRBJ2-2, with D possibly matching TRBD2 (5 bases). Looked up from germline, CDR1 is KGHDR and CDR2 is SFDVKD. Deletions cut 1 base from V and 7 bases from J, with 15 bases between. The CDR3 runs to 16 residues. CDR3 in amino acids: CATSDLGAAAGGELFF. The CDR3 DNA reads as TGTGCCACCAGTGATTTAGGTGCGGCGGCGGGCGGGGAGCTGTTTTTT.

In its sample, this clonotype was seen once. The chain uses TRBV12-3 or TRBV12-4 and TRBJ2-5; D is possibly TRBD1 or TRBD2 (5 bases each). The CDR3 runs to 14 residues. Trimming cost V 6 bases and J 5 bases, with 16 bases left between them. As DNA, the CDR3 is TGTGCCAGCAGGCCCCTTTGGGGGAGTGAGACCCAGTACTTC. This sequence encodes CASRPLWGSETQYF.

This clonotype was recorded at least ten times. The chain joins TRBV28 to TRBJ1-5; tentative D call: TRBD1 (6 bases). V was clipped by 6 bases and J by 3 bases, with 15 bases between them. The germline V gene encodes CDR1 MDHEN and CDR2 SYDVKM. This CDR3 is built from 15 residues. In DNA, the CDR3 is TGTGCCAGCAGCCCAACGGGGGCGGTCAATCAGCCCCAGCATTTT. This codes for CASSPTGAVNQPQHF. Full variable domain (outside the CDR3, taken from reference TRBV28 and TRBJ1-5): DVKVTQSSRYLVKRTGEKVFLECVQDMDHENMFWYRQDPGLGLRLIYFSYDVKMKEKGDIPEGYSVSREKKERFSLILESASTNQTSMYLCASSPTGAVNQPQHFGDGTRLSIL.